The 25 T cell receptor beta chains listed next were all sequenced from one sample in a study of OX40 agonist ivuxolimab in advanced cancers. Here immunoSEQ multiplex PCR was the method, and the copy in TCRdb shows in-frame clones only, minus some. This table has about 44,000 clones, 80% appearing once. The sequences come from CD4+ or CD8+ T cells sorted from blood, collected in a trial of the OX40 agonist ivuxolimab. The receptors were sampled from an adult with an advanced solid tumor such as melanoma, head and neck, liver or kidney cancer.

The chain is built from TRBV2 and TRBJ1-6; 7 bases agree with TRBD1. V shed 6 bases, J shed 5 bases, and the junction held 7 bases outside the gene matches. CDR3 length equals 15 residues. The germline gives CDR1 SNHLY, CDR2 FYNNEI. This chain's CDR3 is CASRDFGTDNSPLHF. CDR3 in DNA: TGTGCCAGCAGAGACTTTGGGACAGATAATTCACCCCTCCACTTT. Filled out from reference TRBV2 and TRBJ1-6, the complete variable domain reads EPEVTQTPSHQVTQMGQEVILRCVPISNHLYFYWYRQILGQKVEFLVSFYNNEISEKSEIFDDQFSVERPDGSNFTLKIRSTKLEDSAMYFCASRDFGTDNSPLHFGNGTRLTVT.

This chain uses TRBV20-1 with TRBJ1-1, with D hard to call. V was trimmed by 4 bases and J by 5 bases, leaving 8 bases between them. The CDR3 has 11 residues. Germline V CDR1 and CDR2: DFQATT, SNEGSKA (reference sequence). DNA for the CDR3: TGCAGTGCTATCCCCAATACTGAAGCTTTCTTT. As protein: CSAIPNTEAFF.

The J gene is TRBJ1-6, the V gene TRBV30; no clear D. V was shortened by 4 bases and J by 0 bases, with 7 bases between the two germline ends. The CDR3 loop spans 14 amino acids. Germline V CDR1 and CDR2: GTSNPN, SVGIG (reference sequence). CDR3: CAWTPSSYNSPLHF. The DNA of the CDR3 is TGTGCCTGGACCCCCAGCTCCTATAATTCACCCCTCCACTTT.

Regarding this clone: Other nucleotide sequences in the sample specify the same CDR3. V usage is TRBV6-5 and J usage is TRBJ2-2; 8 bases are shared with TRBD2. The CDR3 contains 15 residues. V lost 5 bases and J lost 7; bases outside the gene matches: 9. Germline V lookup: CDR1 MNHEY, CDR2 SVGAGI. CDR3: CASSTSGTSHGELFF. CDR3 in DNA: TGTGCCAGCAGTACGAGCGGGACTAGTCACGGGGAGCTGTTTTTT.

This clone appeared a single time. The chain uses TRBV5-1 and TRBJ2-7; no clear D gene. The CDR3 is made up of 14 amino acids. The V and J ends lost 1 base and 1 base respectively, with 9 bases between them. Looked up from germline, CDR1 is SGHRS and CDR2 is YFSETQ. The CDR3 nucleotides are TGCGCCAGCAGCTTGAGGACGCCATCCTACGAGCAGTACTTC. This gives the protein CASSLRTPSYEQYF.

The chain recombines TRBV27 with TRBJ1-2; no definite D call. This CDR3 has 14 residues. From germline, CDR1 is MNHEY and CDR2 SMNVEV (reference sequence). Trimming took 7 bases from V and 0 from J, leaving 12 bases between them. The CDR3 DNA reads TGTGCCAGCAAGAGACAAAACTCTAACTATGGCTACACCTTC. It codes for CASKRQNSNYGYTF.

V usage is TRBV30 and J usage is TRBJ1-5, with D perhaps TRBD1 (6 bases). Germline assignment: CDR1 GTSNPN and CDR2 SVGIG (reference sequence). CDR3 length: 15 amino acids. Trimming stripped 2 bases from V and 3 bases from J, with 14 bases between. CDR3 sequence (DNA): TGTGCCTGGAGTTTTACAGGGACCTTCAATCAGCCCCAGCATTTT. Its translation is CAWSFTGTFNQPQHF.

The chain combines TRBV5-1 with TRBJ2-1, with TRBD2 matching over 9 bases. Germline assignment: CDR1 SGHRS and CDR2 YFSETQ. The length of the CDR3 is 15 residues. V lost 4 bases, J lost 8 bases, and 10 bases stayed unmatched. The CDR3 is CASSLGAGGGYEQFF. CDR3 DNA sequence: TGCGCCAGCAGCCTCGGAGCGGGGGGAGGTTATGAGCAGTTCTTC.

This clone has only one observation. This sequence joins TRBV14 and TRBJ2-1; D is possibly TRBD2 (5 bases). This CDR3 region has 16 residues. CDR1 and CDR2 (germline): SGHDN, FVKESK. V shed 1 base and J shed 0 bases, with 10 bases lying between them. This CDR3 reads CASSQVPGSSYNEQFF. CDR3 coding DNA: TGTGCCAGCAGCCAAGTTCCGGGAAGCTCCTACAATGAGCAGTTCTTC.

This chain uses TRBV5-6 with TRBJ2-5, with 9 bases matching TRBD1. This CDR3 spans 15 amino acids. The V gene end was trimmed by 2 bases and the J gene end by 5 bases; junction bases not matched to a gene: 7. Germline V CDR1 and CDR2: SGHDT, YYEEEE. In DNA form, the CDR3 reads TGTGCCAGCAGCTTCAACAGGGGGCAATGGGAGACCCAGTACTTC. This gives the protein CASSFNRGQWETQYF.

The CDR3 DNA sequence: TGTGCCAGCAGAAGCCGGGACACCACCTACGAGCAGTACTTC. This encodes CASRSRDTTYEQYF. J is TRBJ2-7 and V is TRBV2; TRBD1 is a possible D gene (6 bases). V dropped 6 bases and J dropped 2 bases, with 14 bases sitting between them. Looked up from germline, CDR1 is SNHLY and CDR2 is FYNNEI. This CDR3 is 14 amino acids long.

The chain recombines TRBV5-4 with TRBJ2-5, with 10 nucleotides matching TRBD1. The CDR3 spans 16 residues. Germline V CDR1 and CDR2: SGHNT, YYREEE (reference sequence). V lost 5 bases, J lost 1 base, and 8 bases stayed unmatched. DNA of the CDR3: TGTGCCAGCAGTCCGGGGACAGGGGCGTTCCAAGAGACCCAGTACTTC. This gives the protein CASSPGTGAFQETQYF.

J is TRBJ1-6 and V is TRBV14; D gene ambiguous. V was trimmed by 2 bases and J by 7 bases, leaving 12 bases between them. The CDR3 has 15 amino acids. Germline V gene data show CDR1 as SGHDN and CDR2 as FVKESK. CDR3 sequence: CASSQLKGANSPLHF. In DNA, the CDR3 is TGTGCCAGCAGCCAATTAAAAGGTGCAAATTCACCCCTCCACTTT.

V and J are TRBV5-1 and TRBJ2-5; maybe TRBD1 (5 bases). Germline V lookup: CDR1 SGHRS, CDR2 YFSETQ. The CDR3 spans 14 residues. Trimming cost V 1 base and J 2 bases, with 9 bases left between them. CDR3 in DNA: TGCGCCAGCAGCTTGATACCAGGGCAAGAGACCCAGTACTTC. As protein: CASSLIPGQETQYF.

This clone has more than one count but fewer than ten. V gene TRBV4-1 combines with J gene TRBJ2-2; 9 bases are shared with TRBD2. The CDR3 sequence is 17 residues long. The germline gives CDR1 MGHRA, CDR2 YSYEKL. Unmatched junction bases numbered 12, after V lost 4 bases and J lost 6 bases. The CDR3 DNA reads as TGCGCCAGCAGCCGCCGCCTCATAGCGGGAGCGGCCGGGGAGCTGTTTTTT. Its protein product is CASSRRLIAGAAGELFF.

This clone appeared a few times. The rearrangement joins TRBV6-5 to TRBJ2-4; 8 positions agree with TRBD1. The trim removed 8 bases at V and 5 bases at J, leaving 5 bases unmatched. From germline, CDR1 is MNHEY and CDR2 SVGAGI. The CDR3 extends over 13 amino acids. The CDR3 DNA is TGTGCCAGCCAGGGGGCGAGGGAAAACATTCAGTACTTC. It specifies CASQGARENIQYF.

The chain uses TRBV27 and TRBJ1-5; D call uncertain. Germline assignment: CDR1 MNHEY and CDR2 SMNVEV (reference sequence). The CDR3 length is 14 residues. Between the trimmed V and J ends, which lost 6 bases and 3 bases, there was a span of 12 bases. In DNA form, the CDR3 reads TGTGCCAGCAGAATGGGCAGAGCCAATCAGCCCCAGCATTTT. Protein product: CASRMGRANQPQHF.

This clone occurred a few times. The genes are TRBV5-1 and TRBJ1-1, with no clear D. The germline V gene has CDR1 SGHRS and CDR2 YFSETQ. The length of the CDR3 is 13 residues. V dropped 3 bases and J dropped 4 bases, with 10 bases sitting between them. The CDR3 DNA reads as TGCGCCAGCAGCTCGGACGGGTTCACTGAAGCTTTCTTT. Protein product: CASSSDGFTEAFF.

The table lists this clone with a count of one. CDR3: CSPGGQTASYNEQFF. DNA for the CDR3: TGCAGCCCAGGAGGACAGACCGCCTCCTACAATGAGCAGTTCTTC. V gene TRBV29-1 combines with J gene TRBJ2-1; D perhaps matches TRBD1 (6 bases). This CDR3 has 15 amino acids. The ends were cut back, 8 bases at V and 0 bases at J, with 17 bases in the middle. CDR1 and CDR2 (germline): SQVTM, ANQGSEA.

The genes are TRBV7-9 and TRBJ2-7; TRBD1 matches at 8 bases. V gave up 4 bases and J gave up 6 bases; unmatched junction bases: 5. The germline CDR1 and CDR2 sequences are SEHNR and FQNEAQ (reference sequence). There are 13 residues in the CDR3. CDR3 in amino acids: CASSSTGGSEQYF. The CDR3 DNA sequence: TGTGCCAGCAGCTCCACAGGGGGGAGCGAGCAGTACTTC.

The chain combines TRBV5-6 with TRBJ2-7; 10 bases line up with TRBD2. The CDR3 contains 15 residues. The J segment lost 1 base and the V segment lost 4 bases, leaving 5 bases of the junction unmatched. CDR1 and CDR2 (germline): SGHDT, YYEEEE. The CDR3 DNA sequence: TGTGCCAGCAGCCAGGGACTAGCGCCTTCCTACGAGCAGTACTTC. Translation gives CASSQGLAPSYEQYF.

The chain combines TRBV9 with TRBJ2-2, with 13 bases lining up with TRBD2. The CDR3 sequence is 16 residues long. Unmatched junction bases numbered 4, after V lost 4 bases and J lost 4 bases. From germline, CDR1 is SGDLS and CDR2 YYNGEE. CDR3 sequence reads: CASSSGTSGVTGELFF. The CDR3 DNA reads as TGTGCCAGCAGCTCCGGGACTAGCGGGGTCACCGGGGAGCTGTTTTTT.

This rearrangement joins TRBV6-1 to TRBJ2-7; TRBD2 matches at 7 bases. There are 14 residues in the CDR3. Germline V lookup: CDR1 MNHNS, CDR2 SASEGT. V shed 4 bases, J shed 4 bases, and the junction held 7 bases outside the gene matches. CDR3 coding DNA: TGTGCCAGCAGTGTGGGGGGGGTAAGGTACGAGCAGTACTTC. As protein: CASSVGGVRYEQYF.

This chain uses TRBV6-6 with TRBJ2-1, with 7 bases identical to TRBD2. CDR1 MNHNY and CDR2 SVGAGI come from the germline V gene (reference sequence). The CDR3 is 14 residues long. The junction had 8 bases not matched to a gene; V was cut back by 7 bases and J by 5 bases. CDR3 nucleotides: TGTGCCAGCAACCCCGGGACTATAAACAATGAGCAGTTCTTC. Protein product: CASNPGTINNEQFF.

The rearrangement joins TRBV28 to TRBJ1-2, with a tentative D call TRBD1 (5 bases). The germline CDR1 and CDR2 sequences are MDHEN and SYDVKM. V shed 2 bases and J shed 2 bases, with 12 bases lying between them. The CDR3 has 15 amino acids. CDR3 DNA sequence: TGTGCCAGCAGTTTAGCGGACAAGACCAACTATGGCTACACCTTC. It yields the protein CASSLADKTNYGYTF.